The clone carrying this T cell receptor (beta chain) has just a few counts. The data were taken from a study of type 1 regulatory T cells. Looking at the study overall: An in vitro protocol generated T-allo10, a Tr1-enriched, alloantigen-specific CD4 T cell product.

The CDR3 has 13 residues. Germline V CDR1 and CDR2: SGHRS, YFSETQ. V dropped 4 bases and J dropped 7 bases, with 14 bases sitting between them. TCRdb reprocessed the reads with MiXCR, giving one entry per CDR3 protein. The sample has approximately 100,000 distinct CDR3 sequences, roughly a third seen once. The chain carries TRBV5-1 and TRBJ1-1; a possible D gene is TRBD1 (6 bases). Specimen: CD4+ T cells, either the whole sample or a sorted fraction (not recorded which). This TCR was sampled from a human donor in good health. CDR3 region: CASSEGGSNEAFF. For the CDR3, the DNA is TGCGCCAGCAGCGAAGGGGGAAGTAATGAAGCTTTCTTT.